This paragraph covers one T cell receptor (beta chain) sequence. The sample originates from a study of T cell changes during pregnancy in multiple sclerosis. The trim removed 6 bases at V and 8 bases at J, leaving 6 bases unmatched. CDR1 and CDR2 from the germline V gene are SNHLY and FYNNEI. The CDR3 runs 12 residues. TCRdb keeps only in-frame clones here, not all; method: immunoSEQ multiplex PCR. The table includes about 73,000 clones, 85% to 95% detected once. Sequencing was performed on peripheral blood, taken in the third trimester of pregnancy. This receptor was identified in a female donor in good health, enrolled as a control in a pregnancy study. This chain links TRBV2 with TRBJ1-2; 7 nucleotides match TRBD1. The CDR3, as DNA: TGTGCCAGCAGACTTGACAGGGAGGGCTACACCTTC. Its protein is CASRLDREGYTF.